A single sample gave rise to the 25 T cell receptor beta chains below, sequenced in a study. MiXCR, applied by TCRdb to the RT-PCR reads, yields one record per CDR3 protein. This table holds around 700,000 distinct CDR3 sequences, over 12% found once. Sequenced material: memory CD4+ T cells from blood. The receptor source for this set is a female donor in good health, serving as a healthy control.

The CDR3 here is CASSHRRNTEAFF. DNA for the CDR3: TGTGCCAGCAGTCACAGACGGAACACTGAAGCTTTCTTT. The V call is TRBV11-1, the J call TRBJ1-1; D is uncertain. The CDR3 totals 13 residues. Germline CDR1 is SGHAT and CDR2 is FQDESV (reference sequence). V lost 6 bases and J lost 1, with 9 bases in between.

The J gene is TRBJ2-7, the V gene TRBV10-3; TRBD2 aligns across 10 bases. V shed 6 bases, J shed 3 bases, and the junction held 5 bases outside the gene matches. The germline CDR1 and CDR2 sequences are ENHRY and SYGVKD. This CDR3 is built from 14 residues. The CDR3 nucleotides read TGTGCCATCAGGGATAGCGGGGGGAGCTACGAGCAGTACTTC. The encoded protein is CAIRDSGGSYEQYF.

This clonotype was counted many times. The chain has TRBV29-1 and TRBJ2-7, with D tentatively TRBD1 (7 bases). Germline V CDR1 and CDR2: SQVTM, ANQGSEA. Trimming took off 4 bases at V and 3 bases at J, with 10 bases between the two ends. There are 12 residues in the CDR3. CDR3 in DNA: TGCAGCGTTGGCCAGGGGGGCTACGAGCAGTACTTC. Translating it yields CSVGQGGYEQYF.

This clonotype was counted ten times or more. This chain uses TRBV20-1 with TRBJ1-3; 7 nucleotides align to TRBD1. The germline CDR1 and CDR2 sequences are DFQATT and SNEGSKA (reference sequence). Trimming cost V 5 bases and J 2 bases; bases outside gene matches: 6. CDR3 size: 14 residues. CDR3 residues: CSASDRDPGNTIYF. Written as DNA, the CDR3 is TGCAGTGCTTCTGACAGGGACCCTGGAAACACCATATATTTT.

This clonotype was recorded at least ten times. The CDR3 DNA is TGCAGTGCAAATCCCGGGACAGGGGATAGCAATCAGCCCCAGCATTTT. This translates into CSANPGTGDSNQPQHF. The genes are TRBV20-1 and TRBJ1-5, with TRBD1 matching over 10 bases. With V trimmed by 6 bases and J by 0 bases, 8 bases remained unmatched. Germline V CDR1 and CDR2: DFQATT, SNEGSKA (reference sequence). The CDR3 has 16 amino acids.

The sample holds one count of this clonotype. The CDR3 does not close with the conserved phenylalanine or tryptophan, likely indicating a read error. The DNA is left out, because the CDR3 cannot be placed on it with certainty; the CDR3 is given as TCRdb lists it. CDR3 sequence: CASSLAGQ. This chain connects TRBV5-4 to TRBJ2-6; TRBD1, the table's D call, was not compared with the DNA. The CDR3 has 8 residues if both end residues are counted. From germline, CDR1 is SGHNT and CDR2 YYREEE (reference sequence).

There are many counts of this clonotype. The chain uses TRBV7-2 and TRBJ2-2; D ambiguous. With 7 bases removed from V and 2 bases from J, the gap between germline ends came to 5 bases. CDR3 length: 12 residues. The germline V gene encodes CDR1 SGHTA and CDR2 FQGNSA. CDR3 nucleotides: TGTGCCAGCACAGAAAACACCGGGGAGCTGTTTTTT. Translated, it gives CASTENTGELFF.

This clonotype has a handful of counts. The rearrangement joins TRBV12-3 or TRBV12-4 to TRBJ2-5; 11 bases align to TRBD2. Losses at the gene ends were 4 bases for V and 5 bases for J; bases not matched to a gene: 15. This CDR3 comprises 18 residues. CDR3 sequence (DNA): TGTGCCAGCAGTTCGGGACTAGCGGATTATTTGGTGGGGGAGACCCAGTACTTC. Amino acids: CASSSGLADYLVGETQYF.

The rearrangement uses TRBV10-3 and TRBJ2-7, with D perhaps TRBD2 (5 bases). This CDR3 has 17 residues. Germline V CDR1 and CDR2: ENHRY, SYGVKD. Trimming cost V 0 bases and J 3 bases, with 18 bases left between them. CDR3 coding DNA: TGTGCCATCAGTGAGTCGATGGGCGCGGGCAATATCTACGAGCAGTACTTC. Its protein product is CAISESMGAGNIYEQYF.

A few counts support this clonotype. This chain joins TRBV12-3 or TRBV12-4 and TRBJ2-5; TRBD2 matches at 9 bases. Germline trimming cut 3 bases from V and 5 bases from J; bases unmatched to any gene: 13. The length of the CDR3 is 17 residues. The CDR3 sequence is CASSLSGRREGRETQYF. The CDR3 DNA is TGTGCCAGCAGTTTGTCGGGTCGGCGGGAGGGCCGGGAGACCCAGTACTTC.

The chain joins TRBV10-3 to TRBJ1-5, with a tentative D call TRBD1 (5 bases). Germline V lookup: CDR1 ENHRY, CDR2 SYGVKD. V lost 8 bases to trimming and J lost 4 bases, with 15 bases between them. This CDR3 is 14 amino acids long. Here the CDR3 reads CAISGTGLNQPQHF. CDR3 nucleotide sequence: TGTGCCATCTCTGGCACAGGTCTTAATCAGCCCCAGCATTTT.

This clonotype was counted many times. The genes are TRBV27 and TRBJ1-5; D gene uncertain. Germline-derived CDR1 and CDR2 are MNHEY and SMNVEV (reference sequence). CDR3 length equals 12 residues. The germline V and J ends were trimmed by 3 bases and 5 bases, with 5 bases remaining between them. The CDR3, as DNA: TGTGCCAGCAGTTTCTTGGATCAGCCCCAGCATTTT. This encodes CASSFLDQPQHF.

This chain connects TRBV7-2 to TRBJ1-1, with D perhaps matching TRBD1 (5 bases). The CDR3 length is 11 residues. Germline V gives CDR1 SGHTA, CDR2 FQGNSA. V lost 5 bases, J lost 7 bases, and 8 bases lay in between. Here the CDR3 DNA reads TGTGCCAGCAGCCGAGGGGTTGAAGCTTTCTTT. This codes for CASSRGVEAFF.

The genes are TRBV18 and TRBJ1-3, with TRBD1 matching over 8 bases. With V trimmed by 5 bases and J by 7 bases, 4 bases remained unmatched. Per germline, CDR1 KGHSH and CDR2 LQKENI. This CDR3 region has 13 residues. Here the CDR3 reads CASSATGDNTIYF. The CDR3 coding sequence is TGTGCCAGCTCAGCGACAGGGGACAACACCATATATTTT.

This clonotype occurred many times. V is TRBV5-5 and J is TRBJ2-1; perhaps D is TRBD1 or TRBD2 (5 bases each). Deletions cut 1 base from V and 6 bases from J, with 14 bases between. The germline V gene has CDR1 SGHKS and CDR2 YYEKEE (reference sequence). The CDR3 runs to 15 residues. CDR3 sequence reads: CASSLRQGVGNEQFF. The DNA of the CDR3 is TGTGCCAGCAGCTTGCGGCAGGGAGTTGGCAATGAGCAGTTCTTC.

This chain links TRBV7-8 with TRBJ2-5; no reliable D call. Trimming left V 3 bases short and J 3 bases short, with 17 bases between. CDR3 size: 16 residues. The V gene's germline CDR1 is SGHVS and CDR2 FQNEAQ. The CDR3 DNA follows: TGTGCCAGCAGCTTTTCTACGGTCAGAAGTGAAGAGACCCAGTACTTC. Amino acid sequence: CASSFSTVRSEETQYF.

This clonotype was picked up many times. The chain carries TRBV9 and TRBJ2-3, with TRBD2 matching 7 bases. The CDR3 covers 17 residues. Germline V gene data show CDR1 as SGDLS and CDR2 as YYNGEE. V shed 4 bases and J 6 bases; nucleotides not matched to a gene: 17. CDR3 amino acids: CASSRRTSEVDWDTQYF. In DNA, the CDR3 is TGTGCCAGCAGCCGCAGGACTAGTGAGGTGGATTGGGATACGCAGTATTTT.

In this sample, this clonotype turned up a few times. The chain has TRBV9 and TRBJ2-3; D ambiguous. The CDR3 consists of 14 residues. Trimming pared 0 bases from V and 3 bases from J, leaving 8 bases between. The germline CDR1 and CDR2 sequences are SGDLS and YYNGEE. The CDR3 DNA reads as TGTGCCAGCAGCGTAGTATGGAGTACAGATACGCAGTATTTT. Translating gives CASSVVWSTDTQYF.

There are many counts of this clonotype. CDR3 loop: CASTPSGSSRNEQYF. The CDR3 nucleotides read TGCGCCAGCACTCCCAGCGGGAGTAGTAGGAACGAGCAGTACTTC. The chain recombines TRBV10-2 with TRBJ2-7, with TRBD2 matching over 8 bases. The germline CDR1 and CDR2 sequences are WSHSY and SAAADI. CDR3 size: 15 residues. Trimming cost V 7 bases and J 5 bases; bases outside gene matches: 13.

This clonotype was recorded a few times. This chain links TRBV12-5 with TRBJ2-3; no firm D call. Germline CDR1 and CDR2: LGHNT and FRNRAP. CDR3 length: 13 amino acids. Trimming stripped 9 bases from V and 1 base from J, with 11 bases between. The CDR3, as DNA: TGTGCTAGCTCCCGGTCAGGCACAGATACGCAGTATTTT. It is translated as CASSRSGTDTQYF.

This clonotype was found a few times. The chain is built from TRBV6-5 and TRBJ2-1, with 9 bases that match TRBD2. With 6 bases clipped from V and 7 bases from J, the junction kept 10 bases outside the gene matches. Germline V lookup: CDR1 MNHEY, CDR2 SVGAGI. The CDR3 loop spans 15 amino acids. CDR3 amino acids: CASSGHGTSTNEQFF. In DNA form, the CDR3 reads TGTGCCAGCAGCGGGCACGGGACTAGCACGAATGAGCAGTTCTTC.

This sequence joins TRBV9 and TRBJ2-4; the D gene is possibly TRBD2 (5 bases). The germline CDR1 and CDR2 sequences are SGDLS and YYNGEE. CDR3 length: 16 amino acids. V shed 4 bases and J shed 3 bases, with 17 bases lying between them. The CDR3 DNA follows: TGTGCCAGCAGCCCCCCTCCCACCGGAGGCAAAAACATTCAGTACTTC. Protein product: CASSPPPTGGKNIQYF.

This clonotype was seen at least ten times. The rearrangement links TRBV7-8 to TRBJ2-1; 7 bases are shared with TRBD2. The CDR3 spans 15 residues. V was clipped by 3 bases and J by 4 bases; unmatched bases: 6. Germline CDR1 and CDR2: SGHVS and FQNEAQ. The DNA for the CDR3 is TGTGCCAGCAGCTTGGGGAGGGGCGAATACAATGAGCAGTTCTTC. Encoded protein: CASSLGRGEYNEQFF. Using reference TRBV7-8 and TRBJ2-1 for the parts outside the CDR3, the full variable domain is GAGVSQSPRYKVAKRGQDVALRCDPISGHVSLFWYQQALGQGPEFLTYFQNEAQLDKSGLPSDRFFAERPEGSVSTLKIQRTQQEDSAVYLCASSLGRGEYNEQFFGPGTRLTVL.

The V gene is TRBV5-5, the J gene TRBJ1-3; 8 bases agree with TRBD1. The CDR3 is made up of 15 amino acids. CDR1 is SGHKS and CDR2 is YYEKEE in the germline V gene (reference sequence). V dropped 4 bases and J dropped 2; count of bases not matched to a gene: 5. The CDR3 is CASSRLTGAGNTIYF. CDR3 sequence (DNA): TGTGCCAGCAGCCGGCTGACAGGGGCTGGAAACACCATATATTTT.

This clonotype was counted ten times or more. This sequence joins TRBV6-5 and TRBJ1-2; D is unresolved. CDR1 MNHEY and CDR2 SVGAGI come from the germline V gene. V was shortened by 6 bases and J by 1 base, with 12 bases between the two germline ends. The CDR3 is 14 residues long. The CDR3 bases are TGTGCCAGCAGACCGGGCAGCCTTAACTATGGCTACACCTTC. This translates into CASRPGSLNYGYTF.